This T cell receptor (beta chain) originates from a study of T cell repertoires in cytomegalovirus infection. Study summary: Evidence of both CMV infection and a matching HLA type came from public TCR beta signatures. Findings and caveats of the study: It was HLA-C-restricted CMV-specific TCR beta clonotypes that dominated the response ex vivo. Identification of carriers of CMV plus the relevant HLA was achieved through cumulative public TCR beta family frequency.

TCRdb re-called the reads with MiXCR, one entry per CDR3 protein. Of 250,000 to 300,000 distinct CDR3 sequences in the sample, about 26% were seen once. This clonotype was detected only a few times. Its specificity is unknown. The CDR3 is made up of 16 amino acids. Germline CDR1 and CDR2: SGHAT and FQNNGV. Trimming pared 0 bases from V and 4 bases from J, leaving 15 bases between. The rearrangement links TRBV11-2 to TRBJ1-2; no clear D. Sequencing was done on a sample of PBMCs. The sequence was obtained from a human donor in good health (CMV status not recorded). Some clones in this sample may be carry-over from other donors' samples. The CDR3 DNA reads TGTGCCAGCAGCTTAGATCGGGCAGGCGCCTCCTATGGCTACACCTTC. This codes for CASSLDRAGASYGYTF.